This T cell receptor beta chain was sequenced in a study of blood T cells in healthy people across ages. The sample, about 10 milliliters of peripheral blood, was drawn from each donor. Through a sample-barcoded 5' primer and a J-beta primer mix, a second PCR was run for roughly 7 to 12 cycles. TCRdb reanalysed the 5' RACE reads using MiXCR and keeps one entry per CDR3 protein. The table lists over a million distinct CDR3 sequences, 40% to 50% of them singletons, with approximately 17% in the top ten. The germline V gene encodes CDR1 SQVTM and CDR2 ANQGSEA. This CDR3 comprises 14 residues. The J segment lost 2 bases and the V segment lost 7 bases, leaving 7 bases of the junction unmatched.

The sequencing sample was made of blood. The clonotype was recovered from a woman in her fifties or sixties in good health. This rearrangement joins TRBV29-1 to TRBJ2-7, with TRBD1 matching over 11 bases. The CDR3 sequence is CSAGQGAGTYEQYF. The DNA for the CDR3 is TGCAGCGCCGGACAGGGGGCTGGAACCTACGAGCAGTACTTC.